The 6 T cell receptor beta chains in this list originate from one sample, sequenced in a study of blood T cell repertoires in COVID-19. Data came from immunoSEQ multiplex PCR; TCRdb stores just in-frame clones and leaves some out. Of roughly 49,000 clones listed, roughly 89% are singletons. The material sequenced was peripheral blood. Receptors originate from a human donor in a cohort sampled during active COVID-19.

Written as DNA, the CDR3 is TGCGCCAGCAGTCAATCTACAGGGCTTGGGTACTTC. It translates to CASSQSTGLGYF. The rearrangement uses TRBV10-2 and TRBJ2-7, with D possibly TRBD1 on 6 matching bases. Between the trimmed V and J ends, which lost 5 bases and 12 bases, there was a span of 17 bases. Germline CDR1 and CDR2: WSHSY and SAAADI. The CDR3 sequence is 12 residues long.

V and J are TRBV6-5 and TRBJ1-3, with 8 nucleotides matching TRBD1. Germline V gene data show CDR1 as MNHEY and CDR2 as SVGAGI. The CDR3 totals 15 residues. V trimming: 6 bases; J trimming: 4 bases; junction bases outside the gene matches: 8. The DNA for the CDR3 is TGTGCCAGCAGCCTTCAGGGGGCGGAAGGAAACACCATATATTTT. As protein: CASSLQGAEGNTIYF.

This chain connects TRBV7-2 to TRBJ1-2; 7 positions agree with TRBD1. This CDR3 spans 14 amino acids. Germline trimming cut 2 bases from V and 5 bases from J; bases unmatched to any gene: 5. Germline V CDR1 and CDR2: SGHTA, FQGNSA. CDR3 region: CASSLTEGAYGYTF. CDR3 nucleotide sequence: TGTGCCAGCAGCTTAACTGAGGGGGCGTATGGCTACACCTTC.

The chain uses TRBV19 and TRBJ2-7; 10 bases match TRBD1. The CDR3 contains 15 residues. The germline V gene has CDR1 LNHDA and CDR2 SQIVND (reference sequence). V dropped 4 bases and J dropped 5; count of bases not matched to a gene: 8. In DNA form, the CDR3 reads TGTGCCAGTAGTAAGCCGGGACAGGGGACCCACGAGCAGTACTTC. This codes for CASSKPGQGTHEQYF.

The CDR3 DNA sequence: TGTGCCAGCTTAATGACAGGGAGAACCGGGGAGCTGTTTTTT. Protein sequence: CASLMTGRTGELFF. This sequence joins TRBV7-2 and TRBJ2-2, with 7 bases identical to TRBD1. CDR1 and CDR2 (germline): SGHTA, FQGNSA. The CDR3 is 14 amino acids. V lost 8 bases to trimming and J lost 5 bases; unmatched junction nucleotides: 8.

The chain is built from TRBV5-1 and TRBJ2-4, with TRBD1 matching 11 bases. With 4 bases clipped from V and 6 bases from J, the junction kept 6 bases outside the gene matches. This CDR3 contains 15 residues. In germline, CDR1 is SGHRS, CDR2 YFSETQ. The CDR3 region is CASSVAGTGGNIQYF. CDR3 in DNA: TGCGCCAGCAGCGTTGCCGGGACAGGGGGAAACATTCAGTACTTC.